These 26 T cell receptor beta chains share one sample of origin, sequenced in a study of cytomegalovirus exposure and HLA in healthy donors. The PCR used 60 Vbeta and 13 Jbeta primers. Profiling relied on immunoSEQ multiplex PCR, and the TCRdb table lists in-frame clones only, not all of them. The sample contains about 190,000 clones, roughly 84% of which appear only once. Sequenced: PBMCs. The origin of the receptors is a woman aged 45-59 years in good health and CMV-seropositive.

The V gene is TRBV5-1, the J gene TRBJ2-1; 8 nucleotides align to TRBD2. V dropped 2 bases and J dropped 0; count of bases not matched to a gene: 7. The CDR3 loop spans 17 amino acids. Germline V gene sequence: CDR1 SGHRS, CDR2 YFSETQ. As DNA, the CDR3 is TGCGCCAGCAGCTTTTTTAGCGGGGCCATCTCCTACAATGAGCAGTTCTTC. It specifies CASSFFSGAISYNEQFF.

This clone was seen a single time. The chain combines TRBV19 with TRBJ1-5; 7 positions agree with TRBD1. The ends lost 5 bases at V and 2 bases at J; junction bases unmatched: 15. Germline CDR1 and CDR2: LNHDA and SQIVND (reference sequence). The CDR3 totals 18 residues. The CDR3 loop is CASSPQGQFRSGNQPQHF. DNA of the CDR3: TGTGCCAGTAGTCCCCAGGGACAGTTTAGGTCCGGCAATCAGCCCCAGCATTTT. The variable domain in full, completed from reference TRBV19 and TRBJ1-5, reads DGGITQSPKYLFRKEGQNVTLSCEQNLNHDAMYWYRQDPGQGLRLIYYSQIVNDFQKGDIAEGYSVSREKKESFPLTVTSAQKNPTAFYLCASSPQGQFRSGNQPQHFGDGTRLSIL.

The CDR3, as DNA: TGTGCCAGCAGTCGGGACATTGGGCGAAGCGAGCAGTACTTC. Its protein is CASSRDIGRSEQYF. The V gene is TRBV28, the J gene TRBJ2-7; D might be TRBD1 (6 bases). The CDR3 consists of 14 residues. CDR1 MDHEN and CDR2 SYDVKM come from the germline V gene. The V end lost 5 bases, the J end lost 6 bases, and 17 bases lay between the germline ends.

The V and J genes are TRBV28 and TRBJ2-1; 9 bases align to TRBD2. The germline V gene has CDR1 MDHEN and CDR2 SYDVKM. The V and J ends lost 5 bases and 0 bases, in that order; junction bases with no gene match: 11. The CDR3 sequence is 18 residues long. CDR3 coding DNA: TGTGCCAGCAGTCCCCCCCGCGGGGGGGTCAGCTCCTACAATGAGCAGTTCTTC. It yields the protein CASSPPRGGVSSYNEQFF.

This clone was seen only a few times. The rearrangement uses TRBV5-6 and TRBJ2-2, with 7 bases that match TRBD1. CDR3 size: 16 residues. CDR1 is SGHDT and CDR2 is YYEEEE in the germline V gene. With V trimmed by 4 bases and J by 8 bases, 14 bases remained unmatched. In DNA, the CDR3 is TGTGCCAGCAGCCACTCATCGACAGGGTGGCTTGGGGAGCTGTTTTTT. It codes for CASSHSSTGWLGELFF.

The chain has TRBV7-9 and TRBJ1-2, with 12 positions matching TRBD1. The CDR3 is 15 amino acids. J was trimmed by 8 bases and V by 3 bases; bases with no gene match: 7. Germline V gene data show CDR1 as SEHNR and CDR2 as FQNEAQ (reference sequence). CDR3 nucleotides: TGTGCCAGCAGCTTGCTGGGACAGGGGGCGGAAGGCTACACCTTC. Encoded protein: CASSLLGQGAEGYTF.

Of note for this clone: One end of the junction fails to match germline, which may point to a read error. The V and J genes are TRBV5-3 and TRBJ2-7; 8 positions match TRBD1. TRBV5-3 is flagged as an ORF with uncertain function. This CDR3 spans 15 amino acids. CDR3 loop: CTRCPVRQGISEQYF. The CDR3, as DNA: TGTACCAGATGCCCCGTGAGACAGGGGATTTCCGAGCAGTACTTC.

The chain has TRBV25-1 and TRBJ2-5; 7 nucleotides match TRBD2. The CDR3 contains 17 residues. J was trimmed by 1 base and V by 3 bases; bases with no gene match: 11. CDR1 MGHDK and CDR2 SYGVNS come from the germline V gene. The CDR3 here is CASSDNPWASGQETQYF. CDR3 nucleotides: TGTGCCAGCAGTGATAACCCCTGGGCTAGCGGCCAAGAGACCCAGTACTTC.

The rearrangement links TRBV9 to TRBJ1-3; D is perhaps TRBD1 (6 bases). This CDR3 region has 18 residues. Per the germline V gene, CDR1 is SGDLS and CDR2 is YYNGEE. Trimming removed 3 bases from V and 2 bases from J, with 21 bases in between. This CDR3 is CASSAENYNRDTGNTIYF. The CDR3 nucleotides read TGTGCCAGCAGCGCAGAAAACTATAACAGGGATACTGGAAACACCATATATTTT.

The chain is built from TRBV5-5 and TRBJ2-7, with 8 bases that match TRBD1. The CDR3 spans 17 residues. From germline, CDR1 is SGHKS and CDR2 YYEKEE (reference sequence). V lost 4 bases to trimming and J lost 0 bases; unmatched junction nucleotides: 12. The CDR3: CASSTGQGRGSSYEQYF. The DNA of the CDR3 is TGTGCCAGCAGCACTGGACAGGGCAGGGGAAGCTCCTACGAGCAGTACTTC.

V usage is TRBV30 and J usage is TRBJ1-3; D is possibly TRBD1 (5 bases). Germline CDR1 and CDR2: GTSNPN and SVGIG (reference sequence). V lost 4 bases and J 0 bases, leaving 7 bases between the germline ends. This CDR3 is 13 amino acids long. The CDR3: CAWNGGSGNTIYF. In DNA form, the CDR3 reads TGTGCCTGGAACGGGGGCTCTGGAAACACCATATATTTT.

The chain uses TRBV4-2 and TRBJ1-2; tentatively, D is TRBD1 (5 bases). The germline V and J ends were trimmed by 4 bases and 4 bases, with 19 bases remaining between them. The CDR3 is 16 residues long. Germline lookup yields CDR1 LGHNA and CDR2 YNFKEQ. The CDR3 DNA reads TGTGCCAGCAGCCGGGAACGGAGGGGAGGAAGCTATGGCTACACCTTC. This codes for CASSRERRGGSYGYTF.

The chain uses TRBV28 and TRBJ2-3, with 11 bases that match TRBD1. This CDR3 comprises 14 residues. The J segment lost 4 bases and the V segment lost 7 bases, leaving 4 bases of the junction unmatched. Germline loops: CDR1 MDHEN, CDR2 SYDVKM. This CDR3 reads CASKGTGGPDTQYF. The CDR3 DNA reads TGTGCCAGCAAGGGGACAGGGGGACCAGATACGCAGTATTTT.

Of note for this clone: Since a much larger clone is just one base distant, this may be a read error. The chain is built from TRBV4-1 and TRBJ1-5; possible D gene TRBD1, 6 bases. Germline V gene lookup returns CDR1 MGHRA and CDR2 YSYEKL. CDR3 length: 14 residues. The germline V and J ends were trimmed by 3 bases and 6 bases, with 12 bases remaining between them. This CDR3 reads CASSQLQGGQPQHF. In nucleotides, the CDR3 is TGCGCCAGCAGCCAGTTACAGGGCGGTCAGCCCCAGCATTTT.

The CDR3 sequence is CASTTGGNYGYTF. The CDR3 region has the DNA TGTGCCAGCACCACAGGGGGCAACTATGGCTACACCTTC. V and J are TRBV6-5 and TRBJ1-2, with TRBD1 matching 9 bases. This CDR3 has 13 residues. With 7 bases clipped from V and 2 bases from J, the junction kept 2 bases outside the gene matches. CDR1 and CDR2 (germline): MNHEY, SVGAGI.

V gene TRBV5-5 combines with J gene TRBJ2-3; no definite D call. This CDR3 is built from 12 residues. Germline lookup yields CDR1 SGHKS and CDR2 YYEKEE (reference sequence). The V gene lost 4 bases and the J gene lost 4 bases, with 7 bases spanning the gap. In DNA form, the CDR3 reads TGTGCCAGCAGCCCCCAGTCAGATACGCAGTATTTT. Translation gives CASSPQSDTQYF.

This chain connects TRBV11-3 to TRBJ2-7; 8 bases agree with TRBD2. V was pared by 4 bases and J by 6 bases, with 14 bases of the junction left unmatched. The CDR3 covers 16 residues. Germline V gene lookup returns CDR1 SGHNT and CDR2 YENEEA. CDR3 coding DNA: TGTGCCAGCAGCTCTTCGGGGCCGGGGGGGGTATGCGAGCAGTACTTC. As protein: CASSSSGPGGVCEQYF.

As concerns this clone: At one end, the junction sequence differs from germline, possibly due to a read error. The chain carries TRBV6-6 and TRBJ1-2; 7 bases match TRBD1. There are 13 residues in the CDR3. Germline lookup yields CDR1 MNHNY and CDR2 SVGAGI (reference sequence). The CDR3 spells CVSRRQGSYGYTF. Written as DNA, the CDR3 is TGTGTCAGCAGGCGACAGGGCAGCTATGGCTACACCTTC.

Concerning this clone itself: Other DNA sequences in this specimen translate into the identical CDR3. The rearrangement joins TRBV21-1 to TRBJ1-2; TRBD1 is the table's D call, not checked against the DNA. TRBV21-1 is marked as a pseudogene. The CDR3 has 16 amino acids. In nucleotides, the CDR3 is TGCGCCAGCCCCTCAAGGAAGACAGGAAAGGAGTACGGCTACACCTTC. This translates into CASPSRKTGKEYGYTF.

The V call is TRBV27, the J call TRBJ2-3, with D tentatively TRBD2 (5 bases). Trimming pared 5 bases from V and 7 bases from J, leaving 13 bases between. CDR1 and CDR2 (germline): MNHEY, SMNVEV (reference sequence). The CDR3 runs to 13 residues. The chain's CDR3 is CASSLDRRNTQYF. CDR3 nucleotide sequence: TGTGCCAGCAGTCTCGACCGGAGGAATACGCAGTATTTT.

This clone has a single count. The CDR3 region has the DNA TGTGCCAGCAGCCAAGAGGGGGACAGTGCTAACTCTGGGGCCAACGTCCTGACTTTC. Translated: CASSQEGDSANSGANVLTF. This chain uses TRBV4-2 with TRBJ2-6; 7 nucleotides line up with TRBD1. V lost 0 bases, J lost 0 bases, and 8 bases stayed unmatched. The germline V gene encodes CDR1 LGHNA and CDR2 YNFKEQ. The CDR3 is 19 amino acids.

This sequence joins TRBV7-8 and TRBJ1-5; TRBD1 aligns across 10 bases. The CDR3 extends over 15 amino acids. The germline gives CDR1 SGHVS, CDR2 FQNEAQ. V lost 3 bases and J lost 3; bases outside the gene matches: 2. The CDR3 here is CASSLGQGFNQPQHF. CDR3 nucleotides: TGTGCCAGCAGCTTGGGACAGGGGTTCAATCAGCCCCAGCATTTT.

This clone is a singleton in its sample. The V and J genes are TRBV18 and TRBJ2-4; D not resolved. CDR1 and CDR2 (germline): KGHSH, LQKENI. The CDR3 is 14 residues long. V gave up 6 bases and J gave up 1 base, with 10 bases separating them. Here the CDR3 reads CASSSSEAKNIQYF. The CDR3 coding sequence is TGTGCCAGCTCCTCAAGCGAGGCCAAAAACATTCAGTACTTC. Full variable domain (rest looked up from reference TRBV18 and TRBJ2-4): NAGVMQNPRHLVRRRGQEARLRCSPMKGHSHVYWYRQLPEEGLKFMVYLQKENIIDESGMPKERFSAEFPKEGPSILRIQQVVRGDSAAYFCASSSSEAKNIQYFGAGTRLSVL.

The table lists this clone with a few counts. The J gene is TRBJ2-1, the V gene TRBV5-6, with D perhaps matching TRBD1 (5 bases). CDR1 is SGHDT and CDR2 is YYEEEE in the germline V gene. The CDR3 length is 16 residues. Trimming pared 1 base from V and 4 bases from J, leaving 15 bases between. The CDR3 protein is CASSLFVDSIYNEQFF. The CDR3 nucleotides read TGTGCCAGCAGCTTGTTTGTCGACAGTATATACAATGAGCAGTTCTTC.

This chain connects TRBV4-2 to TRBJ1-5, with D unresolved. The CDR3 sequence is 16 residues long. V was trimmed by 0 bases and J by 4 bases, leaving 13 bases between them. Germline V gene sequence: CDR1 LGHNA, CDR2 YNFKEQ. The CDR3 bases are TGTGCCAGCAGCCAAGATCCGGCCCTGCGGAATCAGCCCCAGCATTTT. It codes for CASSQDPALRNQPQHF.

V is TRBV28 and J is TRBJ2-7; 9 bases match TRBD1. V shed 5 bases and J 2 bases; nucleotides not matched to a gene: 7. The CDR3 spans 15 residues. CDR1 and CDR2 from the germline V gene are MDHEN and SYDVKM. The CDR3 DNA reads TGTGCCAGCAGTAGCCGGGACAGGGTGGCCTACGAGCAGTACTTC. Amino acids: CASSSRDRVAYEQYF.